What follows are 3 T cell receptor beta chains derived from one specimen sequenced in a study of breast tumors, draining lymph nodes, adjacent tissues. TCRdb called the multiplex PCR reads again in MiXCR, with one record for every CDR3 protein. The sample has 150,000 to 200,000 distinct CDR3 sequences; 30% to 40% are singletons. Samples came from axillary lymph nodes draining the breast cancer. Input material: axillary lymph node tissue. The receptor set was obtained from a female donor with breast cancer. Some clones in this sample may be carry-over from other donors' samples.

Here the CDR3 reads CASTALGNTEAFF. CDR3 nucleotides: TGCGCCAGCACCGCCCTTGGGAACACTGAAGCTTTCTTT. The rearrangement uses TRBV5-1 and TRBJ1-1; no reliable D call. CDR3 length: 13 residues. V was pared by 6 bases and J by 1 base, with 10 bases between. The V gene's germline CDR1 is SGHRS and CDR2 YFSETQ.

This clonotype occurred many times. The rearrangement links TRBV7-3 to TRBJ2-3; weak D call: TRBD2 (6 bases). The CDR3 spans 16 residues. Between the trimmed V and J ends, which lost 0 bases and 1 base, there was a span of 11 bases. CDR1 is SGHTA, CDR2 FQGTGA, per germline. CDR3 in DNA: TGTGCCAGCAGCTTAACGCCGGGACTTCGCACAGATACGCAGTATTTT. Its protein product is CASSLTPGLRTDTQYF.

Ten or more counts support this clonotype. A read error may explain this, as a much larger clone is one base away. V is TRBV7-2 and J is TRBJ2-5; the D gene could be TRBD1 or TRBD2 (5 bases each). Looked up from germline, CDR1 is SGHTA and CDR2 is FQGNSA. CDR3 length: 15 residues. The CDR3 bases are TGTGCCAGCAGCTCCCTCAGCGGATGGGGCGAGACCCAGCACTTC. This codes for CASSSLSGWGETQHF.